Given below is one T cell receptor (beta chain) in context. CDR1 and CDR2 (germline): SGHDT, YYEEEE. V was trimmed by 3 bases and J by 6 bases, leaving 22 bases between them. CDR3 size: 16 residues. The data were obtained in a study of blood T cell repertoires in COVID-19. Study details: The United States, Italy and Spain supplied acute and convalescent COVID-19 samples. PBMCs, B-cell-depleted T cells, or T cells provided the cDNA or gDNA that made up the material.

In the authors' workflow: Reference gene primer amplification in the assay estimated nucleated cell counts. Data came from immunoSEQ multiplex PCR; TCRdb stores just in-frame clones and leaves some out. That table furnishes V, J and clone size, whereas the DNA furnished D and trimming. The sample lists approximately 190,000 clones, approximately 90% occurring once. J is TRBJ2-7 and V is TRBV5-6; TRBD2 is a possible D gene (6 bases). The sample was peripheral blood. The receptor was derived from a woman in her thirties or forties who had recovered from COVID-19. The chain's CDR3 is CASSWGGGRVLREQYF. CDR3 DNA sequence: TGTGCCAGCAGCTGGGGAGGCGGCAGGGTGTTGCGCGAGCAGTACTTC.